A selection of T cell receptor beta chains follows, all from one sample in a study of early T cells in non-severe SARS-CoV-2 infection. TCRdb analysed the 5' RACE reads with MiXCR anew, one entry per CDR3 protein. The data show more than 95,000 distinct CDR3 sequences, under 15% seen once. What was sequenced was whole blood. The receptors stem from an adult who was a healthcare worker with PCR-confirmed SARS-CoV-2 infection or an uninfected control (not recorded which). Each CDR3 is given with its conserved first and last residue. The D gene is left open where the match is weak. For some rows the clone size is stated as once, few or many, or as a class when expanded; others skip it.

clone_size: many
v_call: TRBV12-3/TRBV12-4
d_call: NA
j_call: TRBJ2-3
cdr3_nt: TGTGCCAGCAGCACTAGGGCAGATACGCAGTATTTT
cdr3_aa: CASSTRADTQYF

clone_size: NA
v_call: TRBV10-3
d_call: TRBD1
j_call: TRBJ1-2
cdr3_nt: TGTGCCACGGGGACAGGAGATGGCTACACCTTC
cdr3_aa: CATGTGDGYTF

clone_size: few
v_call: TRBV11-2
d_call: NA
j_call: TRBJ1-1
cdr3_nt: TGTGCCAGCAGCGGCAGCCGCGGGGGTGAGACTGAAGCTTTCTTT
cdr3_aa: CASSGSRGGETEAFF

clone_size: many
v_call: TRBV5-1
d_call: NA
j_call: TRBJ2-2
cdr3_nt: TGCGCCAGCAGTCTTCTCTCTGGTCCGAACACCGGGGAGCTGTTTTTT
cdr3_aa: CASSLLSGPNTGELFF

clone_size: NA
v_call: TRBV30
d_call: NA
j_call: TRBJ1-4
cdr3_nt: TGTGCCTGGAGTGACCCAAGGAAACTGTTTTTT
cdr3_aa: CAWSDPRKLFF

clone_size: NA
v_call: TRBV30
d_call: NA
j_call: TRBJ2-5
cdr3_nt: TGTGCCTGGAGTCGAGACAGGCGACAAGAGACCCAGTACTTC
cdr3_aa: CAWSRDRRQETQYF

clone_size: NA
v_call: TRBV5-1
d_call: NA
j_call: TRBJ1-3
cdr3_nt: TGCGCCAGCAGCTTGGGAGGCAGTACTGGAAACACCATATATTTT
cdr3_aa: CASSLGGSTGNTIYF

clone_size: NA
v_call: TRBV11-2
d_call: NA
j_call: TRBJ2-7
cdr3_nt: TGTGCCAGCACCCCCCGACTTACGGTGGACGAGCAGTACTTC
cdr3_aa: CASTPRLTVDEQYF

clone_size: many
v_call: TRBV20-1
d_call: NA
j_call: TRBJ2-1
cdr3_nt: TGCAGTGCCCCGTACACCTCCTACAATGAGCAGTTCTTC
cdr3_aa: CSAPYTSYNEQFF

clone_size: few
v_call: TRBV20-1
d_call: TRBD1
j_call: TRBJ2-1
cdr3_nt: TGCAGTCCGATTGGGGGACAGATCAATGAGCAGTTCTTC
cdr3_aa: CSPIGGQINEQFF

clone_size: NA
v_call: TRBV20-1
d_call: NA
j_call: TRBJ2-5
cdr3_nt: TGCAGTGGCGGGACAACCGGGACCCAGTACTTC
cdr3_aa: CSGGTTGTQYF

clone_size: NA
v_call: TRBV6-5
d_call: TRBD2
j_call: TRBJ2-1
cdr3_nt: TGTGCCAGCAGTCCCCTTACTAGCGGGGGGGCCATTGAGCAGTTCTTC
cdr3_aa: CASSPLTSGGAIEQFF

clone_size: NA
v_call: TRBV5-1
d_call: NA
j_call: TRBJ2-7
cdr3_nt: TGCGCCAGCAGAACAGAGGACGGCCACTACGAGCAGTACTTC
cdr3_aa: CASRTEDGHYEQYF

clone_size: NA
v_call: TRBV24-1
d_call: NA
j_call: TRBJ2-1
cdr3_nt: TGTGCCACCAGTGACCAGAGGAGGGGACTCTACAATGAGCAGTTCTTC
cdr3_aa: CATSDQRRGLYNEQFF

clone_size: NA
v_call: TRBV6-1
d_call: TRBD1
j_call: TRBJ1-5
cdr3_nt: TGTGCCAGCAGTGGCAGGGGGCTAGGACAGCCCCAGCATTTT
cdr3_aa: CASSGRGLGQPQHF

clone_size: few
v_call: TRBV28
d_call: NA
j_call: TRBJ2-7
cdr3_nt: TGTGCCAGCAGTTTATACGGTTTCCTAGGGGGACACCGTCGAGAGCAGTACTTC
cdr3_aa: CASSLYGFLGGHRREQYF

clone_size: NA
v_call: TRBV24-1
d_call: NA
j_call: TRBJ1-5
cdr3_nt: TGTGCCACCAGTGAGGATGGAAATCAGCCCCAGCATTTT
cdr3_aa: CATSEDGNQPQHF

clone_size: NA
v_call: TRBV9
d_call: TRBD2
j_call: TRBJ2-1
cdr3_nt: TGTGCCAGCAGCATCGCCGGGACTAGCGGGGGGGCCTACAATGAGCAGTTCTTC
cdr3_aa: CASSIAGTSGGAYNEQFF

clone_size: NA
v_call: TRBV19
d_call: NA
j_call: TRBJ2-3
cdr3_nt: TGTGCCAGTAGTACCAACGACAGGACAGCCACAGATACGCAGTATTTT
cdr3_aa: CASSTNDRTATDTQYF

clone_size: NA
v_call: TRBV19
d_call: NA
j_call: TRBJ2-1
cdr3_nt: TGTGCCAGTAGTCCCCGATTTGTCGATGAGCAGTTCTTC
cdr3_aa: CASSPRFVDEQFF

clone_size: NA
v_call: TRBV20-1
d_call: NA
j_call: TRBJ1-1
cdr3_nt: TGCAGTGCGGGAGGACGGGCGGACACTGAAGCTTTCTTT
cdr3_aa: CSAGGRADTEAFF

clone_size: few
v_call: TRBV19
d_call: NA
j_call: TRBJ1-5
cdr3_nt: TGTGCCAGTAGTCGAGGGCATCCAGTCAATTGGCCCCAGCATTTT
cdr3_aa: CASSRGHPVNWPQHF

clone_size: NA
v_call: TRBV5-4
d_call: NA
j_call: TRBJ2-1
cdr3_nt: TGTGCCAGCAGCCTCGGGACTGTTACCTACAATGAGCAGTTCTTC
cdr3_aa: CASSLGTVTYNEQFF

clone_size: few
v_call: TRBV29-1
d_call: NA
j_call: TRBJ2-7
cdr3_nt: TGCAGCGTTCGCAGGGATTCCTACGAGCAGTACTTC
cdr3_aa: CSVRRDSYEQYF

clone_size: few
v_call: TRBV6-1
d_call: TRBD1
j_call: TRBJ2-5
cdr3_nt: TGTGCCAGCGGCAAGACAGGGGTACAAGAAACCCAGTACTTC
cdr3_aa: CASGKTGVQETQYF

clone_size: NA
v_call: TRBV18
d_call: NA
j_call: TRBJ1-1
cdr3_nt: TGTGCCAGCTCACCTACCCGGGACACTGAAGCTTTCTTT
cdr3_aa: CASSPTRDTEAFF

clone_size: NA
v_call: TRBV20-1
d_call: NA
j_call: TRBJ1-2
cdr3_nt: TGCAGTGCTAGTAACAGTGGGGACTATGGCTACACCTTC
cdr3_aa: CSASNSGDYGYTF

clone_size: NA
v_call: TRBV4-1
d_call: TRBD1
j_call: TRBJ1-3
cdr3_nt: TGCGCCAGCAGCTACAGTGGGCAGGGGGCTTCTGGAAACACCATATATTTT
cdr3_aa: CASSYSGQGASGNTIYF

clone_size: NA
v_call: TRBV12-5
d_call: TRBD2
j_call: TRBJ2-3
cdr3_nt: TGTGCTAGTGTCCTAGCGGGGTCAGCTACGCAGTATTTT
cdr3_aa: CASVLAGSATQYF

clone_size: NA
v_call: TRBV6-5
d_call: NA
j_call: TRBJ1-6
cdr3_nt: TGTGCCAGCAGTTACTCGACGGACGAACAAAGGGGAAGTTCACCCCTCCACTTT
cdr3_aa: CASSYSTDEQRGSSPLHF

clone_size: few
v_call: TRBV18
d_call: NA
j_call: TRBJ1-1
cdr3_nt: TGTGCCAGCTCCTCCTTCGGAACTGAAGCTTTCTTT
cdr3_aa: CASSSFGTEAFF

clone_size: few
v_call: TRBV11-2
d_call: NA
j_call: TRBJ2-5
cdr3_nt: TGTGCCAGCAGCTCCGCTGTAACGCAGACCCAGTACTTC
cdr3_aa: CASSSAVTQTQYF

clone_size: few
v_call: TRBV20-1
d_call: TRBD2
j_call: TRBJ2-1
cdr3_nt: TGCAGTGCTCCGAAGCGGGGCCCCTACAATGAGCAGTTCTTC
cdr3_aa: CSAPKRGPYNEQFF